This T cell receptor beta chain is drawn from a study of blood T cell repertoires in COVID-19. Study-level background: Sample material is recorded as cDNA or gDNA derived from T cells, B-cell-depleted T cells, or PBMCs.

The data were produced by immunoSEQ multiplex PCR, yet TCRdb's version contains in-frame clones alone and is incomplete. The data show some 68,000 clones, with nearly 90% seen just once and roughly 8.8% held by the top ten. The CDR3 is made up of 13 amino acids. J was trimmed by 5 bases and V by 6 bases; bases with no gene match: 6. The germline V gene has CDR1 SNHLY and CDR2 FYNNEI. The clonotype originates from a man aged 50 or older with active COVID-19. This chain connects TRBV2 to TRBJ2-5; TRBD1 agrees at 7 bases. Material: peripheral blood. As DNA, the CDR3 is TGTGCCAGCAGGACAGGGAGTGGGGAGACCCAGTACTTC. Encoded protein: CASRTGSGETQYF.